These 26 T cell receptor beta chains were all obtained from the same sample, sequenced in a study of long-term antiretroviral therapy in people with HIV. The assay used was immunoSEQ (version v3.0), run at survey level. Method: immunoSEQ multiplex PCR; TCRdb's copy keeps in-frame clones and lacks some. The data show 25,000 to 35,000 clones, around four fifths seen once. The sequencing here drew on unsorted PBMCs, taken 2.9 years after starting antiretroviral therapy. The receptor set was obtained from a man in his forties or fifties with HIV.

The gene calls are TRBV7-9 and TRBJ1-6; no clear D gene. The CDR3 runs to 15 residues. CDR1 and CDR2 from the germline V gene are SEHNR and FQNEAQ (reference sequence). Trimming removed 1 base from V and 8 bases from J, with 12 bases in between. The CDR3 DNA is TGTGCCAGCAGCTTAGTCCTCACTAACTATTCACCCCTCCACTTT. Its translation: CASSLVLTNYSPLHF.

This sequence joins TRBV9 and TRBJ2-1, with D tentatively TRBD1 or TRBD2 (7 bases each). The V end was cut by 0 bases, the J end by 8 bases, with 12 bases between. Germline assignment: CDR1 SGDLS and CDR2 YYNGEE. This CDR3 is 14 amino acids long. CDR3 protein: CASSVAGGAYEQFF. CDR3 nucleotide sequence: TGTGCCAGCAGCGTAGCAGGGGGGGCCTATGAGCAGTTCTTC.

CDR3 sequence reads: CASSIGPNVGEKLFF. The CDR3 coding sequence is TGTGCCAGTAGTATAGGACCTAATGTTGGTGAAAAACTGTTTTTT. V and J are TRBV19 and TRBJ1-4; no clear D. V gave up 1 base and J gave up 7 bases, with 13 bases separating them. Germline CDR1 reads LNHDA; CDR2 reads SQIVND (reference sequence). CDR3 length equals 15 residues.

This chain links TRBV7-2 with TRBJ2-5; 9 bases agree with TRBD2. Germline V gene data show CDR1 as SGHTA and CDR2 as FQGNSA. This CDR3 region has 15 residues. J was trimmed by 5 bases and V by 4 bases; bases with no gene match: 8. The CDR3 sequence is CASSSYLSGGETQYF. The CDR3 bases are TGTGCCAGCAGCTCCTACCTTAGCGGGGGTGAGACCCAGTACTTC.

The CDR3 bases are TGTGCCAGCAGCTTTCGGGACACTGGAGATGGCTACACCTTC. Translated: CASSFRDTGDGYTF. The rearrangement joins TRBV7-2 to TRBJ1-2; tentative D call: TRBD1 (6 bases). The germline V gene encodes CDR1 SGHTA and CDR2 FQGNSA. V lost 3 bases and J 6 bases, leaving 14 bases between the germline ends. The CDR3 spans 14 residues.

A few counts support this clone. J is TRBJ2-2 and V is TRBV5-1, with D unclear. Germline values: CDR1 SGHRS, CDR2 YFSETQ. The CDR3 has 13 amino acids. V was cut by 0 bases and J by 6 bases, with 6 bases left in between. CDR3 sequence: CASSLGVSGELFF. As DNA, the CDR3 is TGCGCCAGCAGCTTGGGGGTATCCGGGGAGCTGTTTTTT.

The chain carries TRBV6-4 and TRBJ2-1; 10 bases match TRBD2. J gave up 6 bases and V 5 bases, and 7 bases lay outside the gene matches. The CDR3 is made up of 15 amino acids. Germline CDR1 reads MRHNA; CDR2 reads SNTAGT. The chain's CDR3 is CASSILAGRGNEQFF. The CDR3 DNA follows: TGTGCCAGCAGTATACTAGCGGGGAGGGGCAATGAGCAGTTCTTC.

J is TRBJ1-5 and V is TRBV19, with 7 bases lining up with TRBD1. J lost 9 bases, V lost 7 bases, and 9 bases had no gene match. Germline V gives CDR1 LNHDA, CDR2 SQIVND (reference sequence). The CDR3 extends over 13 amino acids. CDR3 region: CASTTTGWGPQHF. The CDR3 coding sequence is TGTGCCAGTACTACGACAGGGTGGGGGCCCCAGCATTTT.

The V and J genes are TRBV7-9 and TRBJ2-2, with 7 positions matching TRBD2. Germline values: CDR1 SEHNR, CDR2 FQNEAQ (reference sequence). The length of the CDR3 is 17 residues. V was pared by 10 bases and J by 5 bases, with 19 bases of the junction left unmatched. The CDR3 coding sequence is TGTGCCACCCCCCGTTTCGCCACGGGGGGAGGGACCGGGGAGCTGTTTTTT. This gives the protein CATPRFATGGGTGELFF.

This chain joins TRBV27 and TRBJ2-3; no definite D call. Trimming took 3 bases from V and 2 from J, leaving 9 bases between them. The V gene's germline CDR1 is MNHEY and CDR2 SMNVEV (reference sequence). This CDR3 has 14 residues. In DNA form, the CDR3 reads TGTGCCAGCAGTTTCCGGCCGTACACAGATACGCAGTATTTT. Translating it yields CASSFRPYTDTQYF.

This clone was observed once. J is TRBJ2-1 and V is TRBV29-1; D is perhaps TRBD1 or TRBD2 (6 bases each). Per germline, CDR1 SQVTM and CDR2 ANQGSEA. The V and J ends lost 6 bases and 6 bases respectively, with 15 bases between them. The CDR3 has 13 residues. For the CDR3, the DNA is TGCAGCGTAAAGCTCGGAGGGGGCAATGAGCAGTTCTTC. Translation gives CSVKLGGGNEQFF.

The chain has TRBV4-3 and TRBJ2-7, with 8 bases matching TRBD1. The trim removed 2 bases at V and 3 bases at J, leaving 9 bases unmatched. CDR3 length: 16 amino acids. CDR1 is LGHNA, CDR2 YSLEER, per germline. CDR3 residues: CASSQNNYRGDYEQYF. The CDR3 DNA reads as TGCGCCAGCAGCCAAAACAACTACAGGGGGGACTACGAGCAGTACTTC.

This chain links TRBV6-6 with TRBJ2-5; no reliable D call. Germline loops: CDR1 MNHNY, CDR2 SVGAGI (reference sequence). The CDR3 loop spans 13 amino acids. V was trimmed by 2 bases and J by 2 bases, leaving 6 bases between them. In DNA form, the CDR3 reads TGTGCCAGCAGTTACGGGAAACAAGAGACCCAGTACTTC. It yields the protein CASSYGKQETQYF.

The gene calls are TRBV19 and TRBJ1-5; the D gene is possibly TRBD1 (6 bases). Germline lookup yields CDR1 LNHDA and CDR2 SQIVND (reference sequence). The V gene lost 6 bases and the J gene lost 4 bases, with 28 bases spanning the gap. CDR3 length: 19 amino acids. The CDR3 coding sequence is TGTGCCAGTAGCGCAGCCGGGGGCACGGGCCCCTGGGGAAATCAGCCCCAGCATTTT. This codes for CASSAAGGTGPWGNQPQHF.

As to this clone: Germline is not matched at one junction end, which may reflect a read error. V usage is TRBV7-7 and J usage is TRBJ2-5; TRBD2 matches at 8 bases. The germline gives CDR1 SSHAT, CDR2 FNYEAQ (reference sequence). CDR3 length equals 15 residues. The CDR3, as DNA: TGTGCTAGCAGTAAGGCGGGGGGCGCGCAAGAGACCCAGTACTTC. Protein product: CASSKAGGAQETQYF.

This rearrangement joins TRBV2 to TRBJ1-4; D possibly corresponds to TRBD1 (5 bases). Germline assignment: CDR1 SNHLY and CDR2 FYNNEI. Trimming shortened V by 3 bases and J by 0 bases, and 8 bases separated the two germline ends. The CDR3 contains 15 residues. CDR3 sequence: CASSDLGATNEKLFF. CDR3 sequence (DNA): TGTGCCAGCAGTGATCTGGGGGCAACTAATGAAAAACTGTTTTTT.

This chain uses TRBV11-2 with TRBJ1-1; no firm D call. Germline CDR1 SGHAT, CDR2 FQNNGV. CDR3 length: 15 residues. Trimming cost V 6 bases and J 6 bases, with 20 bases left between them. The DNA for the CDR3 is TGTGCCAGCAGGCCATCCCTGGAACTTCGCGCTGAAGCTTTCTTT. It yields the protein CASRPSLELRAEAFF. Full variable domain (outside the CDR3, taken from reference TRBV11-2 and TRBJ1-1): EAGVAQSPRYKIIEKRQSVAFWCNPISGHATLYWYQQILGQGPKLLIQFQNNGVVDDSQLPKDRFSAERLKGVDSTLKIQPAKLEDSAVYLCASRPSLELRAEAFFGQGTRLTVV.

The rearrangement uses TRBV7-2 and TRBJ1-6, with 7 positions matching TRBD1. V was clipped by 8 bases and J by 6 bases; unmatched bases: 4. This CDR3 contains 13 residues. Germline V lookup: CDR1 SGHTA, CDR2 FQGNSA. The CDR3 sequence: CASARDSNSPLHF. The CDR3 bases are TGTGCCAGCGCTCGGGACAGTAATTCACCCCTCCACTTT.

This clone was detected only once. CDR3 bases: TGCGCCAGCAGTCCGGCAGGGGGCTCGGCCGCTTACAATGAGCAGTTCTTC. This codes for CASSPAGGSAAYNEQFF. The rearrangement joins TRBV5-1 to TRBJ2-1, with 8 bases lining up with TRBD1. The germline V gene has CDR1 SGHRS and CDR2 YFSETQ. The CDR3 is 17 amino acids. J was trimmed by 4 bases and V by 5 bases; bases with no gene match: 14.

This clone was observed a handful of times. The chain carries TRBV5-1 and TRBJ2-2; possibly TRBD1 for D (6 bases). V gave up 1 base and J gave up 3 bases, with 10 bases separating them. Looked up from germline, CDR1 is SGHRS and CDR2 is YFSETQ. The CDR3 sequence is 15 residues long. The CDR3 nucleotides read TGCGCCAGCAGCTTGACAGGGCGGTACACCGGGGAGCTGTTTTTT. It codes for CASSLTGRYTGELFF.

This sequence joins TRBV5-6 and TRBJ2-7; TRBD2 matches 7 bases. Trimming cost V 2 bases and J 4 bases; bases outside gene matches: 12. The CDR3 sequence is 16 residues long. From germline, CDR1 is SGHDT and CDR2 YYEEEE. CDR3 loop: CASSFGLGGGWYEQYF. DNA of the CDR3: TGTGCCAGCAGCTTTGGCCTTGGGGGGGGGTGGTACGAGCAGTACTTC.

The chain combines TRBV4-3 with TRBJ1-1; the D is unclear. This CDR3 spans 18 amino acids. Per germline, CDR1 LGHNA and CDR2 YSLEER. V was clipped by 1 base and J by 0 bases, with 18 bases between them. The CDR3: CASSQGTAYFTMNTEAFF. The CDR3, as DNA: TGCGCCAGCAGCCAAGGTACAGCTTACTTTACCATGAACACTGAAGCTTTCTTT.

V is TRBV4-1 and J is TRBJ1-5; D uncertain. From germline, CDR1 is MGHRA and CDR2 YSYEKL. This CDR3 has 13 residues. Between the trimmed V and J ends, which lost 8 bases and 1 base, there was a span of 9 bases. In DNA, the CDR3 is TGCGCCAGCCCCTGGGAGAGCAATCAGCCCCAGCATTTT. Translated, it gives CASPWESNQPQHF.

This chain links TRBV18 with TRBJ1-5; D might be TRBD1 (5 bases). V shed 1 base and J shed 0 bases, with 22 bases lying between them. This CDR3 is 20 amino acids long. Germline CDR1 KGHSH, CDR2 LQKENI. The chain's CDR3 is CASSPQGAVGIRYSNQPQHF. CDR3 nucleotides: TGTGCCAGCTCACCACAAGGGGCTGTCGGTATACGGTATAGCAATCAGCCCCAGCATTTT.

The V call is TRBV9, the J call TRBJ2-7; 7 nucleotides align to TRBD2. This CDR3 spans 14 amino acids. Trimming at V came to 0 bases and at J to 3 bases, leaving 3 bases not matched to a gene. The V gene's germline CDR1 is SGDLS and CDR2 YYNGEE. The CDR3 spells CASSVGLASYEQYF. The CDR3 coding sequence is TGTGCCAGCAGCGTAGGACTAGCTAGCTACGAGCAGTACTTC.

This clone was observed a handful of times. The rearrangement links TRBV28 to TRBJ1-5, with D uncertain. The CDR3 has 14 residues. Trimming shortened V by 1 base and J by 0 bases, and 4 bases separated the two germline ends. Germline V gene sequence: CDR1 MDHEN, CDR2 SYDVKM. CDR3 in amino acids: CASSLYSSNQPQHF. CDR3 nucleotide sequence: TGTGCCAGCAGTTTATATTCTAGCAATCAGCCCCAGCATTTT.